The 8 T cell receptor beta chains in this list originate from one sample, sequenced in a study of shared clonotypes between healthy human individuals (dated by TCRdb to the early 2020s). The library was made by the immunoSEQ multiplex PCR assay. Not all clones reach the TCRdb copy of this immuneACCESS table, which keeps in-frame sequences only. Checked studies attribute under half of the gap to unresolved V genes and leave the rest unexplained. The sample table contains about 2 million clones; only one count was recorded for about 95% of them. The top ten hold around 1% of the sample. For the CD8 naive samples, CD45RO-negative cells were positively selected for CCR7, yielding a CD45RA+CCR7+ population from which TemRA cells were excluded. Sequencing was performed on naive CD8+ T cells sorted from blood. Taken with the paper, the label for cell subset or site translates to: CD45RA+CCR7+. These receptors originate from a man aged 18 to 30 in good health.

This chain uses TRBV7-9 with TRBJ2-5; D may be TRBD2 (5 bases). The CDR3 contains 15 residues. Between the trimmed V and J ends, which lost 4 bases and 2 bases, there was a span of 14 bases. Germline CDR1 and CDR2: SEHNR and FQNEAQ (reference sequence). The CDR3 DNA reads as TGTGCCAGCAGCTCTCCGGGAATAGAACAAGAGACCCAGTACTTC. Translated: CASSSPGIEQETQYF.

This rearrangement joins TRBV5-5 to TRBJ2-7, with D hard to call. Trimming pared 4 bases from V and 3 bases from J, leaving 11 bases between. This CDR3 has 13 amino acids. Germline assignment: CDR1 SGHKS and CDR2 YYEKEE (reference sequence). The DNA for the CDR3 is TGTGCCAGCAGCCGCTTCGTGGGCTACGAGCAGTACTTC. Protein product: CASSRFVGYEQYF. Filled out from reference TRBV5-5 and TRBJ2-7, the complete variable domain reads DAGVTQSPTHLIKTRGQQVTLRCSPISGHKSVSWYQQVLGQGPQFIFQYYEKEERGRGNFPDRFSARQFPNYSSELNVNALLLGDSALYLCASSRFVGYEQYFGPGTRLTVT.

The V and J genes are TRBV19 and TRBJ2-1; a possible D gene is TRBD1 (5 bases). V was shortened by 4 bases and J by 3 bases, with 13 bases between the two germline ends. From germline, CDR1 is LNHDA and CDR2 SQIVND (reference sequence). The CDR3 sequence is 15 residues long. The CDR3 region has the DNA TGTGCCAGTAGTACCCAGGGCGGAAGCTACAATGAGCAGTTCTTC. It translates to CASSTQGGSYNEQFF.

The rearrangement joins TRBV6-1 to TRBJ2-5; the D call may be TRBD1 or TRBD2 (6 bases each). The CDR3 spans 15 residues. Trimming pared 3 bases from V and 1 base from J, leaving 12 bases between. CDR1 is MNHNS, CDR2 SASEGT, per germline. The chain's CDR3 is CASSDRGHPQETQYF. The CDR3, as DNA: TGTGCCAGCAGTGATCGGGGGCACCCCCAAGAGACCCAGTACTTC.

The V and J genes are TRBV27 and TRBJ2-3; D is unclear. There are 12 residues in the CDR3. V lost 5 bases, J lost 6 bases, and 9 bases lay in between. The V gene's germline CDR1 is MNHEY and CDR2 SMNVEV (reference sequence). The CDR3 sequence: CASSPPSDTQYF. CDR3 DNA sequence: TGTGCCAGCAGTCCCCCGTCGGATACGCAGTATTTT.

This chain uses TRBV7-9 with TRBJ1-5, with 8 bases that match TRBD1. The CDR3 sequence is 16 residues long. With V trimmed by 1 base and J by 4 bases, 6 bases remained unmatched. Germline CDR1 is SEHNR and CDR2 is FQNEAQ (reference sequence). CDR3 amino acids: CASSLVGQGWNQPQHF. The CDR3 DNA is TGTGCCAGCAGCTTAGTTGGACAGGGTTGGAATCAGCCCCAGCATTTT.

The chain's CDR3 is CASSYRSGGGQQFF. Written as DNA, the CDR3 is TGTGCCAGCAGTTACAGGTCTGGGGGGGGCCAGCAGTTCTTC. The chain joins TRBV6-5 to TRBJ2-1, with TRBD2 as a possible D gene (7 bases). Looked up from germline, CDR1 is MNHEY and CDR2 is SVGAGI. The CDR3 has 14 residues. The V and J ends lost 2 bases and 11 bases respectively, with 16 bases between them.

The rearrangement links TRBV28 to TRBJ2-7, with 9 nucleotides matching TRBD1. Germline trimming cut 3 bases from V and 7 bases from J; bases unmatched to any gene: 7. Looked up from germline, CDR1 is MDHEN and CDR2 is SYDVKM. The CDR3 runs 14 residues. The CDR3 is CASSFTGQGSEQYF. CDR3 in DNA: TGTGCCAGCAGTTTCACAGGACAGGGGAGTGAGCAGTACTTC.